A single T cell receptor (beta chain) is shown here with its context. Antigen unknown. TCR beta libraries were built with iRepertoire HTBI primers and Arm-PCR of CDR3 regions. TCRdb re-analysed the multiplex PCR reads in MiXCR, keeping a single row per CDR3 protein. The table lists 450,000 to 700,000 distinct CDR3 sequences, roughly 12% of them singletons. As to time point: newly diagnosed GD, antithyroid drugs for less than 3 months. There was RNA extracted from PBMCs, and the TCR library was made from it. These data originate in a study of regulatory T cells in long-lasting Graves disease. Study-wide findings and caveats: Comparison showed that persistent patients shared more public clonotypes (about 2,800) than new patients (nearly 1,000).

The same sample was also used in a study of T cells in Graves' hyperthyroidism and ophthalmopathy. Per that study: Primed by the HTBI set, a first-round RT-PCR was run on the TCR CDR3.

The source material was peripheral blood mononuclear cells (PBMCs), sampled at new diagnosis, from a patient treated with antithyroid drugs. This sequence was found in a man aged 25 to 45 with Graves disease.

CDR3 region: CATSDAKGQPQHF. The CDR3 bases are TGTGCCACCAGTGATGCGAAGGGTCAGCCCCAGCATTTT. The chain joins TRBV24-1 to TRBJ1-5, with D unresolved. The CDR3 loop spans 13 amino acids. Germline V CDR1 and CDR2: KGHDR, SFDVKD. Trimming removed 3 bases from V and 6 bases from J, with 8 bases in between.